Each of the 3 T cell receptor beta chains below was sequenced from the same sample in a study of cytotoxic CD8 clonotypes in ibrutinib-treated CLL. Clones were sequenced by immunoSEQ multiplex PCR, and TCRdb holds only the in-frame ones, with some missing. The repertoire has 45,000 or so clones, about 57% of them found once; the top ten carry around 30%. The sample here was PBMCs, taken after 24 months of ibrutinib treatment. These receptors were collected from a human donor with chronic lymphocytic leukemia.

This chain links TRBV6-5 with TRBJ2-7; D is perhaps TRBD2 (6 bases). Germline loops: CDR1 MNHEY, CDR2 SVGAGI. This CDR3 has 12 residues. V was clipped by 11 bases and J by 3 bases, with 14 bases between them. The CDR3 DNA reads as TGTGCCGGAGGGATGGATTTCTACGAGCAGTACTTC. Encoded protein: CAGGMDFYEQYF.

Here the CDR3 DNA reads TGCAGCGTTCTTATATTGGGGGGAAATCAGCCCCAGCATTTT. Protein product: CSVLILGGNQPQHF. The chain links TRBV29-1 to TRBJ1-5, with a tentative D call TRBD1 (5 bases). V was shortened by 5 bases and J by 4 bases, with 15 bases between the two germline ends. This CDR3 region has 14 residues. Germline V gene sequence: CDR1 SQVTM, CDR2 ANQGSEA.

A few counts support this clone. The CDR3 DNA sequence: TGCAGCGTTGTTTCGGGGTTGGCCTACGAGCAGTACTTC. Amino acids: CSVVSGLAYEQYF. The gene calls are TRBV29-1 and TRBJ2-7; TRBD2 is a possible D gene (5 bases). Germline lookup yields CDR1 SQVTM and CDR2 ANQGSEA. There are 13 residues in the CDR3. Trimming stripped 4 bases from V and 2 bases from J, with 12 bases between.